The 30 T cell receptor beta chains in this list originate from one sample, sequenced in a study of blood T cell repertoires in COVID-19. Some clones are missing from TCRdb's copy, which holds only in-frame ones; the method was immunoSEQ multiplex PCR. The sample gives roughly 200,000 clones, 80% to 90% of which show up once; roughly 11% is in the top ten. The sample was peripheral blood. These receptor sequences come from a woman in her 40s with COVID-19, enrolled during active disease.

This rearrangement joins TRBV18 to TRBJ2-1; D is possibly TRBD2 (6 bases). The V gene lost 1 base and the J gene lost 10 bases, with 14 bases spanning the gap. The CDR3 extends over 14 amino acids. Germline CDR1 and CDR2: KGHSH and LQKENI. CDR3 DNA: TGTGCCAGCTCACCACTGCAACTAGCTCGGGAGCAGTTCTTC. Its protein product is CASSPLQLAREQFF.

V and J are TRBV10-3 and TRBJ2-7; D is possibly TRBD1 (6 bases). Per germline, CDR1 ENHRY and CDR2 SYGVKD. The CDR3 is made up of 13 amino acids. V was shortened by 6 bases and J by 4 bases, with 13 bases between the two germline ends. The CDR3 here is CAIRPGQRYEQYV. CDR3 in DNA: TGTGCCATCAGACCGGGACAACGATACGAGCAGTACGTC.

CDR3 amino acids: CASSQDRGDAYEQYF. The CDR3 DNA follows: TGCGCCAGCAGCCAAGACCGGGGGGACGCCTACGAGCAGTACTTC. This rearrangement joins TRBV4-1 to TRBJ2-7, with 7 bases lining up with TRBD2. J gave up 2 bases and V 0 bases, and 4 bases lay outside the gene matches. This CDR3 is built from 15 residues. CDR1 MGHRA and CDR2 YSYEKL come from the germline V gene.

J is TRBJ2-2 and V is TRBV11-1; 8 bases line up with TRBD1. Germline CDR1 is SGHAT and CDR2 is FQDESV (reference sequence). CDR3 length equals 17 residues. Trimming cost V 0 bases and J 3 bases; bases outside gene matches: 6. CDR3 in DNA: TGTGCCAGCAGCTTAGCGCAGGCAGGGGGCCACACCGGGGAGCTGTTTTTT. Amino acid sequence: CASSLAQAGGHTGELFF.

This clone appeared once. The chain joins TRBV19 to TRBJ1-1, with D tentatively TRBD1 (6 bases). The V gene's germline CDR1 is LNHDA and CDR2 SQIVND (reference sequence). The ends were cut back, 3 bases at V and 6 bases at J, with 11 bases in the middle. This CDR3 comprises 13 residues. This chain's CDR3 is CASSIGQLAEAFF. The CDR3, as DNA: TGTGCCAGTAGTATCGGACAGCTCGCTGAAGCTTTCTTT.

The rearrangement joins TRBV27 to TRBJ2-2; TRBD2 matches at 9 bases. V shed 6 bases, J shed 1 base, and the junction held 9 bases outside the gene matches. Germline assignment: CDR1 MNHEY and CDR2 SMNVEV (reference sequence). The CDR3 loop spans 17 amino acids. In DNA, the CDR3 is TGTGCCAGCAGCCCTCTTATAGCGGGAGTGAACACCGGGGAGCTGTTTTTT. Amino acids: CASSPLIAGVNTGELFF.

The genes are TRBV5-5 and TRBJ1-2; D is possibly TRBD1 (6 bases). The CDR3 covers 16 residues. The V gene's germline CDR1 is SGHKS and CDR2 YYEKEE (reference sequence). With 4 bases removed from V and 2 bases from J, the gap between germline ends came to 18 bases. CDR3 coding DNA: TGTGCCAGCAGCCCTGAGGGTACAGGGACCAACTATGGCTACACCTTC. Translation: CASSPEGTGTNYGYTF. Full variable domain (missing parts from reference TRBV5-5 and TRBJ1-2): DAGVTQSPTHLIKTRGQQVTLRCSPISGHKSVSWYQQVLGQGPQFIFQYYEKEERGRGNFPDRFSARQFPNYSSELNVNALLLGDSALYLCASSPEGTGTNYGYTFGSGTRLTVV.

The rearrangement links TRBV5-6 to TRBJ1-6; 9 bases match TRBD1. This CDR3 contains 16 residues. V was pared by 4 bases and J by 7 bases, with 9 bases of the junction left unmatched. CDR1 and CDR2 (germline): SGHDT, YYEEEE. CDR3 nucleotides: TGTGCCAGCAGCCCGACCGGGACAGGGTACAATTCACCCCTCCACTTT. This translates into CASSPTGTGYNSPLHF.

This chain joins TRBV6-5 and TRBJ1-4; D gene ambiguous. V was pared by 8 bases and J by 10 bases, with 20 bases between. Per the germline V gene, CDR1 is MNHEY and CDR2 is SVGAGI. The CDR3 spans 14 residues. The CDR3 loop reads CASGSRETSSKLFF. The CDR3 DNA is TGTGCCAGCGGAAGTCGGGAAACCTCTTCAAAACTGTTTTTT.

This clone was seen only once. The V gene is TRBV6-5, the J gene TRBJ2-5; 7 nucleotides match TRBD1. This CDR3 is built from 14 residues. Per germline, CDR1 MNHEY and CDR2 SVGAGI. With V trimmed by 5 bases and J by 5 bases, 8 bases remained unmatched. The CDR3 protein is CASSQTGRGETQYF. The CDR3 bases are TGTGCCAGCAGTCAGACAGGGAGAGGGGAGACCCAGTACTTC.

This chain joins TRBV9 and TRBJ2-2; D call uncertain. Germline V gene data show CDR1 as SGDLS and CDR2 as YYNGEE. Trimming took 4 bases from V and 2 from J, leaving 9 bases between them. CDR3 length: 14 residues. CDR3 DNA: TGTGCCAGCAGCACCTGGGCCAACACCGGGGAGCTGTTTTTT. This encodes CASSTWANTGELFF.

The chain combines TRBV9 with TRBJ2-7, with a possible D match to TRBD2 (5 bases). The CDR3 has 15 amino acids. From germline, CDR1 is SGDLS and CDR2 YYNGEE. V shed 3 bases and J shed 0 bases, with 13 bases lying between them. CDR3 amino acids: CASSAGSGLSYEQYF. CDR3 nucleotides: TGTGCCAGCAGCGCTGGGAGCGGACTCTCCTACGAGCAGTACTTC.

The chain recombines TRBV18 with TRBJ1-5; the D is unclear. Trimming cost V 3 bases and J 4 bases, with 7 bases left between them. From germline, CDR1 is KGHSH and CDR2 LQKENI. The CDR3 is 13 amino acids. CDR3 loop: CASSPHKNQPQHF. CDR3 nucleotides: TGTGCCAGCTCACCCCACAAAAATCAGCCCCAGCATTTT.

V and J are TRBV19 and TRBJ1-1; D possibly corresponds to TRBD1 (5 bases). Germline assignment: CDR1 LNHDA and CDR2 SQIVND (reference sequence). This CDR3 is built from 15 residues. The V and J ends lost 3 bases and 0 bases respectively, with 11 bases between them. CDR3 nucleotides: TGTGCCAGTAGTATCGGAGGGGCGCTGAACACTGAAGCTTTCTTT. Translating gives CASSIGGALNTEAFF. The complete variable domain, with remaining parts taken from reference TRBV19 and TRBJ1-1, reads DGGITQSPKYLFRKEGQNVTLSCEQNLNHDAMYWYRQDPGQGLRLIYYSQIVNDFQKGDIAEGYSVSREKKESFPLTVTSAQKNPTAFYLCASSIGGALNTEAFFGQGTRLTVV.

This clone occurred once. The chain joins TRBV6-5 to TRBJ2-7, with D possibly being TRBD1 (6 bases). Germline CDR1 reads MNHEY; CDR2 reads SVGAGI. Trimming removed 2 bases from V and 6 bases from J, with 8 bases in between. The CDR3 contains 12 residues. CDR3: CASSYRGGEQYV. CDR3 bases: TGTGCCAGCAGTTACCGAGGGGGCGAGCAGTACGTC.

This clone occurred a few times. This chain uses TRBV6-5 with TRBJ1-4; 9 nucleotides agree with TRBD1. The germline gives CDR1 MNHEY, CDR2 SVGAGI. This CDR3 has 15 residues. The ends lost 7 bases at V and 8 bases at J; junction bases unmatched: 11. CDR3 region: CASTNLGTGIEKLFF. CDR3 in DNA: TGTGCCAGCACCAACCTGGGGACAGGGATAGAAAAACTGTTTTTT.

The CDR3 loop is CASSPSGKETQYF. The DNA of the CDR3 is TGTGCCAGCTCACCGTCAGGGAAAGAGACCCAGTACTTC. This chain joins TRBV18 and TRBJ2-5, with D possibly being TRBD1 (5 bases). This CDR3 region has 13 residues. V shed 3 bases and J shed 3 bases, with 8 bases lying between them. In germline, CDR1 is KGHSH, CDR2 LQKENI.

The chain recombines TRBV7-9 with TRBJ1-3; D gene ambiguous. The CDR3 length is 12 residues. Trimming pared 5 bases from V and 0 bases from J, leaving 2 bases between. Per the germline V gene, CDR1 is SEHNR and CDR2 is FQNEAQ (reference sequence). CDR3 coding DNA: TGTGCCAGCAGCCACTCTGGAAACACCATATATTTT. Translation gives CASSHSGNTIYF.

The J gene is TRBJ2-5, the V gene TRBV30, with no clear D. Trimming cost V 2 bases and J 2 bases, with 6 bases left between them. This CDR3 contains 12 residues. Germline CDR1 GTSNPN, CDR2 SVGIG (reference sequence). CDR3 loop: CAWSPKQETQYF. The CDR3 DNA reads TGTGCCTGGAGTCCCAAACAAGAGACCCAGTACTTC.

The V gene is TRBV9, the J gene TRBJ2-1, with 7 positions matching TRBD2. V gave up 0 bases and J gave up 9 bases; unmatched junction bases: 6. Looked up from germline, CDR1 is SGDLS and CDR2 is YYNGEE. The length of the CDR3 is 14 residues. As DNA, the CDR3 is TGTGCCAGCAGCGTAGTTGGGGAGGGCGGTGAGCAGTTCTTC. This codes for CASSVVGEGGEQFF.

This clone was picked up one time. DNA of the CDR3: TGTGCCAGTGGTTTGAACGAGGATCAGCCCCAGCATTTT. Translated: CASGLNEDQPQHF. The chain is built from TRBV9 and TRBJ1-5; D gene uncertain. CDR3 length equals 13 residues. Per germline, CDR1 SGDLS and CDR2 YYNGEE. The V end lost 8 bases, the J end lost 5 bases, and 14 bases lay between the germline ends.

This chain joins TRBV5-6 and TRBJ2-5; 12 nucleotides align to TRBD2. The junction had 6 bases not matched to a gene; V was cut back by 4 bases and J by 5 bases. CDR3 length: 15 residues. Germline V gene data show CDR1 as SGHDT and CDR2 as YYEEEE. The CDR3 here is CASSRRLAGAETQYF. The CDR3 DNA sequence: TGTGCCAGCAGCCGCAGACTAGCGGGAGCGGAGACCCAGTACTTC. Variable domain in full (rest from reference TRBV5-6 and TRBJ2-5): DAGVTQSPTHLIKTRGQQVTLRCSPKSGHDTVSWYQQALGQGPQFIFQYYEEEERQRGNFPDRFSGHQFPNYSSELNVNALLLGDSALYLCASSRRLAGAETQYFGPGTRLLVL.

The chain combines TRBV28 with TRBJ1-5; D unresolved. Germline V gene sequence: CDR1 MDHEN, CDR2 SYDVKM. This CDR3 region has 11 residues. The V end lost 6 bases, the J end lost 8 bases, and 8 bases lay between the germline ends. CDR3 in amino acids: CASSLREPQHF. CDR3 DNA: TGTGCCAGCAGCCTCCGGGAGCCCCAGCATTTT. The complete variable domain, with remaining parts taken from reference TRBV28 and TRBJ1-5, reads DVKVTQSSRYLVKRTGEKVFLECVQDMDHENMFWYRQDPGLGLRLIYFSYDVKMKEKGDIPEGYSVSREKKERFSLILESASTNQTSMYLCASSLREPQHFGDGTRLSIL.

The CDR3 region is CASRRTVNQETQYF. The CDR3 DNA sequence: TGTGCCAGCAGAAGGACAGTAAACCAAGAGACCCAGTACTTC. The J gene is TRBJ2-5, the V gene TRBV7-2; TRBD1 is a possible D gene (6 bases). V lost 6 bases, J lost 0 bases, and 11 bases lay in between. Germline-derived CDR1 and CDR2 are SGHTA and FQGNSA. The CDR3 contains 14 residues.

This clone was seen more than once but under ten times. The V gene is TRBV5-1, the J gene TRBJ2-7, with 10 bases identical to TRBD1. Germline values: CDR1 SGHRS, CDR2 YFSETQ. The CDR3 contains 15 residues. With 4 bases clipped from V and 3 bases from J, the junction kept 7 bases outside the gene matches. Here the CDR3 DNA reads TGCGCCAGCAGCGACCGGGACAGGGGAATCTACGAGCAGTACTTC. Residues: CASSDRDRGIYEQYF. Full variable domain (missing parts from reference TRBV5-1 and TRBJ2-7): KAGVTQTPRYLIKTRGQQVTLSCSPISGHRSVSWYQQTPGQGLQFLFEYFSETQRNKGNFPGRFSGRQFSNSRSEMNVSTLELGDSALYLCASSDRDRGIYEQYFGPGTRLTVT.

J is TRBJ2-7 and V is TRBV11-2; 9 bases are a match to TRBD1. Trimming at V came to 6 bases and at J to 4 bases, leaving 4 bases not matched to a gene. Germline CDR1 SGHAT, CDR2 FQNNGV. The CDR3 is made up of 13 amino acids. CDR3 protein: CASSGQGIYEQYF. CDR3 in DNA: TGTGCCAGCAGTGGACAGGGGATTTACGAGCAGTACTTC.

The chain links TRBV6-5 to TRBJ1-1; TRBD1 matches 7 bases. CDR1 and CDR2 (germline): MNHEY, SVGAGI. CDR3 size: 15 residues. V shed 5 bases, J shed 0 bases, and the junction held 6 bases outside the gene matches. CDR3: CASSRGQNLNTEAFF. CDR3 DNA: TGTGCCAGCAGTAGGGGACAGAACTTGAACACTGAAGCTTTCTTT.

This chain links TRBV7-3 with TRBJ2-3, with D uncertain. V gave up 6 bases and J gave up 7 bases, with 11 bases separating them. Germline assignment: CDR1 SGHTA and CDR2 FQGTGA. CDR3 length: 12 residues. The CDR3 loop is CASSYMRHTQYF. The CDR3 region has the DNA TGTGCCAGCAGTTATATGAGGCATACGCAGTATTTT.

CDR3 loop: CASSQVEGRGYTF. The CDR3 coding sequence is TGTGCCAGCAGCCAAGTCGAGGGTCGTGGCTACACCTTC. The chain uses TRBV7-2 and TRBJ1-2; D call uncertain. The CDR3 is 13 residues long. Germline CDR1 SGHTA, CDR2 FQGNSA. V lost 5 bases and J 7 bases, leaving 14 bases between the germline ends.

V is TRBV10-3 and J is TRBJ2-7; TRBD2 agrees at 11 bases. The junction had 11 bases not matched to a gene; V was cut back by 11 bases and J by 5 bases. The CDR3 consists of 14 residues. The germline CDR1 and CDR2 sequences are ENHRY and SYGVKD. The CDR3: CASGLAGSQDEQYF. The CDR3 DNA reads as TGTGCCTCCGGACTAGCGGGCTCTCAGGACGAGCAGTACTTC.